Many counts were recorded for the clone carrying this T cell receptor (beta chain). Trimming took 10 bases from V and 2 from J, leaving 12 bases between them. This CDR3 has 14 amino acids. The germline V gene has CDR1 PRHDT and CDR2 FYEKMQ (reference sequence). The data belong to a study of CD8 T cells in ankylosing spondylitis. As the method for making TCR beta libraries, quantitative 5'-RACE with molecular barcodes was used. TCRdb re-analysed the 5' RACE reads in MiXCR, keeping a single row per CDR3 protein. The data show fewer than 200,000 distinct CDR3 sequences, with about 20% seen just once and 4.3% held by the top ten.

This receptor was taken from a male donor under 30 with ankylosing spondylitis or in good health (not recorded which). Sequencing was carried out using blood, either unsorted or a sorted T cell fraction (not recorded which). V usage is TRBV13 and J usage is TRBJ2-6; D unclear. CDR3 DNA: TGTGCCACCCGTCCCCAGGCTGGGGCCAACGTCCTGACTTTC. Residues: CATRPQAGANVLTF.